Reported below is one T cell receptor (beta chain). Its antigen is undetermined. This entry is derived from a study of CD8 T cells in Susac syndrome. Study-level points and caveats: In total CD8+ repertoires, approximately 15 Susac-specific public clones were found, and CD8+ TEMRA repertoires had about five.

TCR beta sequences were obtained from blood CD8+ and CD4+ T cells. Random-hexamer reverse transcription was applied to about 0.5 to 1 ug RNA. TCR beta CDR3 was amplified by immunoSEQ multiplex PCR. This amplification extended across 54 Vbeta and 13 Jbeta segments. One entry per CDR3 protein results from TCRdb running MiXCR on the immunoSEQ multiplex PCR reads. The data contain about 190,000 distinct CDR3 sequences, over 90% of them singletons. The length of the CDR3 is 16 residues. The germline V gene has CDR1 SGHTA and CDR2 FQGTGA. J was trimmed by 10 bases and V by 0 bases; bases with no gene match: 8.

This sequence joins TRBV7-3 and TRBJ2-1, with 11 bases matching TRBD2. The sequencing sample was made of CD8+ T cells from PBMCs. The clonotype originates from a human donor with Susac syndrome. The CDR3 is CASSLTLAGGAGEQFF. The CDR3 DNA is TGTGCCAGCAGCTTAACGTTAGCGGGGGGGGCTGGGGAGCAGTTCTTC.